This TCR beta chain was captured by sequencing in a study of T cell clusters in autoimmune cytopenias. Measured by frequency, this clonotype is medium-sized. Its antigen is not known. This CDR3 comprises 13 residues. Germline V gene lookup returns CDR1 SGHDT and CDR2 YYEEEE. TRB rearrangements were amplified by touch-down multiplex PCR with mixed TRB-A/B primers. With the multiplex PCR reads reprocessed, TCRdb shows one record per CDR3 protein and no DNA. This repertoire includes 4,500 to 7,000 distinct CDR3 sequences. TRB amplification used roughly 250 ng of peripheral blood genomic DNA. Findings and limits, study-wide: Functional roles of the in silico T cell clusters still await experimental validation.

The same sample was also used in a study of T cell repertoires in aging, cancer and after chemotherapy.

This rearrangement joins TRBV5-6 to TRBJ1-2; the D call from TCRdb, TRBD1, cannot be confirmed without DNA. The sample was peripheral blood. The receptor was isolated from a human donor in good health. Here the CDR3 reads CASSPGQHYGYTF.